The rows below give T cell receptor beta chains drawn from one sample of a study of T cell responses to AZD1222 COVID-19 vaccine. The table came from immunoSEQ multiplex PCR; TCRdb's copy has only in-frame clones and leaves some out. The sample includes 55,000 to 75,000 clones, about three quarters of them seen just once. The specimen comprised peripheral blood, sampled on day 0 of AZD1222 vaccination. All receptors come from an adult in good health. CDR3s include the opening cysteine and the closing phenylalanine or tryptophan. Fields, in order: D gene, V gene, J gene, clone size, CDR3 protein. D genes are given only for firm matches. Where a row states a size, it is once, few, many or the class of an expanded clone; other rows omit it.

D: .; V: TRBV10-3; J: TRBJ2-5; size: .; CDR3: CATGDSGQETQYF
D: .; V: TRBV5-4; J: TRBJ1-4; size: .; CDR3: CASSLKQQGIGTNEKLFF
D: TRBD2; V: TRBV10-3; J: TRBJ2-7; size: once; CDR3: CAISESELAGPSYEQYF
D: .; V: TRBV12-3/TRBV12-4; J: TRBJ2-5; size: .; CDR3: CASGGAETQYF
D: TRBD2; V: TRBV3-1/TRBV3-2; J: TRBJ2-3; size: .; CDR3: CASSRGGGTSGGAGTDTQYF
D: .; V: TRBV12-3/TRBV12-4; J: TRBJ2-7; size: few; CDR3: CASNLSGYEQYF
D: TRBD1; V: TRBV30; J: TRBJ1-5; size: .; CDR3: CAWNQGAGNQPQHF
D: .; V: TRBV3-1/TRBV3-2; J: TRBJ1-1; size: .; CDR3: CASSQIENTEAFF
D: .; V: TRBV6-2/TRBV6-3; J: TRBJ2-1; size: once; CDR3: CASSVLAGSYNEQFF
D: TRBD1; V: TRBV27; J: TRBJ1-5; size: few; CDR3: CASSFLTGQGHVNQPQHF
D: .; V: TRBV27; J: TRBJ2-5; size: .; CDR3: CASSDALSETQYF
D: .; V: TRBV3-1/TRBV3-2; J: TRBJ1-1; size: .; CDR3: CASSQVPGRTEAFF
D: .; V: TRBV6-1; J: TRBJ1-1; size: .; CDR3: CASSEEGGTFF
D: .; V: TRBV7-9; J: TRBJ2-5; size: .; CDR3: CASSLTGTPRADQETQYF
D: .; V: TRBV7-9; J: TRBJ1-6; size: once; CDR3: CASSAGSPLHF
D: .; V: TRBV5-1; J: TRBJ1-5; size: .; CDR3: CASSEGGSNQPQHF
D: .; V: TRBV18; J: TRBJ1-5; size: .; CDR3: CASSPGTYQPQHF
D: .; V: TRBV12-3/TRBV12-4; J: TRBJ2-5; size: .; CDR3: CASGRQETQYF
D: .; V: TRBV6-6; J: TRBJ2-2; size: .; CDR3: CASSQPLDRNTGELFF
D: .; V: TRBV5-1; J: TRBJ2-5; size: .; CDR3: CASSAGPVGSETQYF
D: .; V: TRBV27; J: TRBJ2-7; size: .; CDR3: CASSLRQGEQYF
D: .; V: TRBV7-9; J: TRBJ1-2; size: .; CDR3: CASSLVQGPNYGYTF
D: TRBD2; V: TRBV7-2; J: TRBJ2-2; size: few; CDR3: CASSFLAGVGNTGELFF
D: .; V: TRBV10-3; J: TRBJ1-3; size: .; CDR3: CAISESSGVRGNTIYF
D: .; V: TRBV28; J: TRBJ1-1; size: .; CDR3: CASSYLQGFNTEAFF
D: .; V: TRBV6-6; J: TRBJ1-6; size: .; CDR3: CASLDELYSPLHF
D: TRBD1; V: TRBV5-6; J: TRBJ1-6; size: once; CDR3: CASSLTGQGESPLHF
D: .; V: TRBV5-1; J: TRBJ2-7; size: .; CDR3: CASSFPPAYEQYF
D: .; V: TRBV3-1/TRBV3-2; J: TRBJ2-1; size: .; CDR3: CASSLPESSYNEQFF
D: .; V: TRBV9; J: TRBJ2-5; size: .; CDR3: CASTDGGQETQYF
D: TRBD1; V: TRBV6-6; J: TRBJ1-1; size: .; CDR3: CASNTGQGTGAFF
D: TRBD1; V: TRBV2; J: TRBJ1-6; size: .; CDR3: CASTWTGVNSPLHF
D: .; V: TRBV7-6; J: TRBJ2-2; size: .; CDR3: CASSLAPSSANTGELFF
D: TRBD2; V: TRBV9; J: TRBJ2-3; size: .; CDR3: CASSVTGTRSDTQYF
D: .; V: TRBV4-3; J: TRBJ2-3; size: .; CDR3: CASSQASGFADTQYF
D: TRBD1; V: TRBV29-1; J: TRBJ2-7; size: .; CDR3: CSVGWTGGNYEQYF
D: .; V: TRBV10-2; J: TRBJ1-2; size: .; CDR3: CASSVARVTNGYTF
D: .; V: TRBV5-5; J: TRBJ1-1; size: .; CDR3: CASSLRVRGNTEAFF
D: .; V: TRBV29-1; J: TRBJ1-1; size: .; CDR3: CSVENSDRYF
D: .; V: TRBV9; J: TRBJ2-1; size: .; CDR3: CASSLNPSYNEQFF
D: .; V: TRBV7-9; J: TRBJ1-2; size: .; CDR3: CASSLGDRPTGYTF
D: TRBD1; V: TRBV2; J: TRBJ1-1; size: .; CDR3: CASRKQGDTEAFF
D: .; V: TRBV9; J: TRBJ1-2; size: .; CDR3: CASSKSPHLQPNYGYTF
D: .; V: TRBV19; J: TRBJ1-5; size: .; CDR3: CASSITGQRGNQPQHF
D: TRBD1; V: TRBV30; J: TRBJ1-4; size: .; CDR3: CAWSVGGQGGTNEKLFF
D: TRBD1; V: TRBV11-2; J: TRBJ2-7; size: .; CDR3: CASSPGTAQYF
D: .; V: TRBV5-6; J: TRBJ1-5; size: .; CDR3: CASSPGPRGPDPSNQPQHF
D: .; V: TRBV5-4; J: TRBJ2-1; size: .; CDR3: CASSEDSYSYNEQFF
D: TRBD1; V: TRBV2; J: TRBJ1-2; size: .; CDR3: CASSRMGQGSDYTF
D: .; V: TRBV9; J: TRBJ1-3; size: .; CDR3: CASSVVGSPSGNTIYF
D: .; V: TRBV5-1; J: TRBJ2-7; size: .; CDR3: CASRLDSTYEQYF
D: .; V: TRBV6-5; J: TRBJ2-3; size: .; CDR3: CASSYSTGGITDTQYF
D: .; V: TRBV19; J: TRBJ2-3; size: .; CDR3: CASSIRLGTDTQYF
D: .; V: TRBV5-7; J: TRBJ1-2; size: once; CDR3: CASSPKDGANYGYTF
D: .; V: TRBV7-6; J: TRBJ2-5; size: .; CDR3: CASSLEGVQYQETQYF
D: .; V: TRBV11-2; J: TRBJ2-7; size: .; CDR3: CASSFGTEAYEQYF
D: .; V: TRBV5-8; J: TRBJ1-3; size: once; CDR3: CASSLYRNSGNTIYF
D: TRBD2; V: TRBV20-1; J: TRBJ2-7; size: .; CDR3: CSASRLASIPYEQYF